A selection of T cell receptor beta chains follows, all from one sample in a study of T cell changes during pregnancy in multiple sclerosis. Assay: immunoSEQ multiplex PCR; the TCRdb copy retains only in-frame clones and omits some. The table includes about 38,000 clones, about 90% detected once. Sample: CD4+ T cells from peripheral blood mononuclear cells, taken after pregnancy. The receptors originated from a female donor in good health, enrolled as a control in a pregnancy study. CDR3s leave out the opening cysteine and the closing phenylalanine or tryptophan. Fields, in order: D gene, V gene, CDR3 protein. D genes are given only for firm matches.

TRBD1	TRBV7-8	ASSLLGTGGTYGYT
-	TRBV2	ASSPGVHEQF
TRBD2	TRBV11-3	ASSLGDSGGSNEQF
-	TRBV30	AWSWQGGSNTIY
TRBD1	TRBV7-6	ASSLQGDVYEQY
-	TRBV30	AWSVRRSSGNTIY
TRBD1	TRBV7-2	ASSLDGGQGASGYT
TRBD2	TRBV7-2	ASSLGSSGYYEQY
TRBD1	TRBV6-4	ASSKDRRTYNEQF
-	TRBV6-1	ASSEGYTGELF
TRBD1	TRBV10-3	AIGDRDTEAF
-	TRBV11-2	ASSFSNRGTEAF
-	TRBV6-6	ASSDSNHYGYT
-	TRBV2	ATAGQGSYEQY
TRBD2	TRBV7-2	ASSRRTSGTLNKFNEQF
TRBD1	TRBV9	ASSAGQGAFYEQY
TRBD2	TRBV4-3	ASSQDGSGGLGYNEQF
TRBD2	TRBV10-3	AISTGTSGYEQY
TRBD1	TRBV29-1	SVRGQVGTEAF
-	TRBV6-4	ASSRDEGVDEKLF
TRBD2	TRBV27	ASSPGASGRVLSRPQY
TRBD1	TRBV6-5	ASSRISGQITEAF
TRBD1	TRBV7-7	ASSLGTGSYEQY
-	TRBV6-1	ASSERSSGYGYT
-	TRBV30	AWTSGTDTQY
TRBD2	TRBV27	ASSRKPGLAGVSYNEQF
TRBD2	TRBV19	ASSISAGGSAREQY
TRBD2	TRBV2	ASSPLAGGPRETQY
-	TRBV25-1	ASSDHRLVRPEAF
-	TRBV27	ASRRVRGSPLH
-	TRBV11-2	ASSLDVNTVLSGNTIY
TRBD1	TRBV6-5	ASSRSGQDTETQY
-	TRBV4-3	ASSLGQKLATNEKLF
-	TRBV2	ASNKLEQGEAF
TRBD2	TRBV30	AWSVGAGGRADTQY
TRBD1	TRBV10-2	ASSASGQGSYEQY
TRBD1	TRBV6-4	ASSDEGNRGLDEQY
-	TRBV19	ASSSREKLF
TRBD1	TRBV11-3	ASSFQGAWEQY
TRBD2	TRBV7-2	ASSLGGGSYNEQF
-	TRBV5-5	ASSLGPADYGYT
TRBD2	TRBV4-2	ASSQGPSGISTDTQY
-	TRBV7-6	ASSSLGSETQY
-	TRBV29-1	SVGGGYGYT
-	TRBV19	ASSIGGGPPEAF
TRBD2	TRBV7-8	ASSLSGGNTGELF
TRBD2	TRBV11-3	ASSLLAGVVNEQF
TRBD1	TRBV7-8	ASSQQGGDRAHEQY
TRBD1	TRBV11-2	ASSPSSGTGYTEAF
TRBD1	TRBV6-1	ASSEVRDRRPQH
TRBD1	TRBV7-2	ASSLGPGQGTYEQY
TRBD1	TRBV7-2	ASTWTGAGKTEAF
-	TRBV15	ATSRDLSDTQY
-	TRBV29-1	SVVGGRNQPQH
-	TRBV5-6	ASSLNRHNYGYT
-	TRBV15	ATSRGGPGNNEQF
TRBD1	TRBV15	ATSRAGQGSYQPQH
TRBD1	TRBV18	ASSPPTGGSSYNEQF
-	TRBV27	ASRSDWATDTQY
TRBD2	TRBV19	ASSPGLAIDTQY